This T cell receptor beta chain was sequenced for a study of CD8 T cells in ankylosing spondylitis. This clonotype was found many times. Antigen specificity is unknown. A single record per CDR3 protein comes from TCRdb applying MiXCR to the 5' RACE reads. The sample contains about 200,000 distinct CDR3 sequences, around 7.9% of which appear only once. The CDR3 is 15 residues long. The germline V gene has CDR1 SGHRS and CDR2 YFSETQ. V was shortened by 4 bases and J by 0 bases, with 14 bases between the two germline ends. Findings of the study overall: Within ankylosing spondylitis blood, a TCR beta motif made up of several highly homologous variants appeared to be characteristic.

The TCR originated in a male donor with ankylosing spondylitis. The genes are TRBV5-1 and TRBJ2-7; weak D call: TRBD2 (5 bases). The sequencing input was blood, either unsorted or a sorted T cell fraction (not recorded which). The CDR3 region is CASSPWERPSYEQYF. CDR3 bases: TGCGCCAGCAGCCCTTGGGAGAGACCCTCCTACGAGCAGTACTTC.